The entry below describes one TCR beta chain. The antigen remains undetermined. This entry is derived from a study of blood T cells in healthy people across ages. It was with a sample-barcoded 5' primer and a J-beta primer mix that a second PCR of about 6 to 11 cycles was run. TCRdb re-called the 5' RACE reads through MiXCR, storing one row per CDR3 protein. This sample has about 1.8 million distinct CDR3 sequences, with roughly 49% found just once. The germline V and J ends were trimmed by 8 bases and 0 bases, with 5 bases remaining between them. Germline lookup yields CDR1 ENHRY and CDR2 SYGVKD. The CDR3 has 12 amino acids. Aged about 6 to 95, donors were systemically healthy Caucasians from Russia. Study-level findings and limits: Diversity figures derived from one million T cells were judged to underestimate the true value.

The sample taken for sequencing was blood. The sequence was collected from a woman in her thirties or forties in good health. This sequence joins TRBV10-3 and TRBJ1-5; no reliable D call. The chain's CDR3 is CAIQDSNQPQHF. CDR3 DNA: TGTGCCATCCAAGATAGCAATCAGCCCCAGCATTTT.